A selection of T cell receptor beta chains follows, all from one sample in a study of OX40 agonist ivuxolimab in advanced cancers. Assay: immunoSEQ multiplex PCR; the TCRdb copy retains only in-frame clones and omits some. This repertoire shows roughly 67,000 clones, 88% found once; its top ten account for approximately 5.4%. The source material was CD4+ or CD8+ T cells sorted from blood, sampled in a trial of the OX40 agonist ivuxolimab. All receptors come from an adult with an advanced solid tumor such as melanoma, head and neck, liver or kidney cancer. Each CDR3 is given with its conserved first and last residue. D genes are given only for firm matches. Clone size is not always given. Where it is, it says once, few, many or a class for expanded clones.

clone_size j_call cdr3_length v_call d_call cdr3_aa cdr3_nt
NA TRBJ1-3 17 TRBV30 TRBD1 CAWSVSVGGGSINTIYF TGTGCCTGGAGTGTTTCGGTTGGAGGGGGCAGCATAAACACCATATATTTT
NA TRBJ2-5 16 TRBV5-4 NA CASSSATGSLGETQYF TGTGCCAGCAGCTCGGCAACAGGGAGCTTGGGTGAGACCCAGTACTTC
NA TRBJ1-1 16 TRBV19 NA CASSIGVAGRETEAFF TGTGCCAGTAGTATAGGAGTTGCAGGGAGGGAGACTGAAGCTTTCTTT
once TRBJ1-1 15 TRBV18 NA CASSIGTQRPTEAFF TGTGCCAGCTCAATAGGGACACAGCGACCCACTGAAGCTTTCTTT
once TRBJ1-5 17 TRBV7-8 TRBD1 CASSFSDRGYSNQPQHF TGTGCCAGCAGCTTTTCTGACAGGGGCTATAGCAATCAGCCCCAGCATTTT
NA TRBJ2-1 15 TRBV9 TRBD2 CASSVGGGAGGEQFF TGTGCCAGCAGCGTAGGCGGGGGGGCCGGAGGTGAGCAGTTCTTC
NA TRBJ2-7 11 TRBV10-3 NA CAIRGADHQYF TGTGCCATCAGGGGGGCGGACCATCAGTACTTC
NA TRBJ2-3 14 TRBV7-3 NA CASSAGQSTDTQYF TGTGCCAGCAGCGCGGGACAGAGCACAGATACGCAGTATTTT
once TRBJ2-3 15 TRBV10-3 NA CAISETNQGTDTQYF TGTGCCATCAGTGAAACTAACCAGGGGACAGATACGCAGTATTTT
NA TRBJ1-2 14 TRBV6-1 NA CASRPTANLYGYTF TGTGCCAGCAGACCCACGGCTAATCTCTATGGCTACACCTTC
NA TRBJ1-5 15 TRBV19 NA CASSAQSGVNQPQHF TGTGCCAGTAGCGCACAATCGGGAGTGAATCAGCCCCAGCATTTT
NA TRBJ1-2 13 TRBV18 NA CASSADSNYGYTF TGTGCCAGCTCGGCCGACAGTAACTATGGCTACACCTTC
NA TRBJ2-5 11 TRBV25-1 NA CASTIGETQYF TGTGCCAGCACTATCGGGGAGACCCAGTACTTC
NA TRBJ2-7 19 TRBV11-3 TRBD2 CASSYVGSGGQLRSYEQYF TGTGCCAGCAGCTACGTTGGTAGCGGGGGGCAATTAAGGTCCTACGAGCAGTACTTC
NA TRBJ2-2 17 TRBV4-2 TRBD2 CASSQRVQREFSGELFF TGTGCCAGCAGCCAACGAGTCCAGCGGGAGTTCTCCGGGGAGCTGTTTTTT
few TRBJ2-7 23 TRBV21-1 NA CASSIPPPVVLTLDERGYYEQYF TGTGCCAGCAGCATCCCCCCCCCAGTAGTATTAACCCTAGATGAGAGGGGGTACTACGAGCAGTACTTC
NA TRBJ1-1 11 TRBV15 NA CATSRESEAFF TGTGCCACCAGCAGAGAATCTGAAGCTTTCTTT
NA TRBJ2-2 15 TRBV28 TRBD2 CAIFSGRTTSGELFF TGTGCCATCTTCAGCGGGAGAACCACCTCCGGGGAGCTGTTTTTT
NA TRBJ1-2 18 TRBV4-1 NA CASSVSRGGDRANYGYTF TGCGCCAGCAGCGTCAGTCGCGGGGGGGACCGAGCTAACTATGGCTACACCTTC
once TRBJ2-7 11 TRBV6-6 NA CASSGGYEQYF TGTGCCAGCAGTGGCGGCTACGAGCAGTACTTC
once TRBJ1-1 16 TRBV5-4 NA CASSARRDTLNTEAFF TGTGCCAGCAGCGCCCGCCGGGACACCCTGAACACTGAAGCTTTCTTT
NA TRBJ1-4 15 TRBV18 NA CASSPPGQMNEKLFF TGTGCCAGCTCACCACCGGGCCAGATGAATGAAAAACTGTTTTTT
NA TRBJ2-1 16 TRBV7-2 NA CASRGSLSWGVNEQFF TGTGCCAGCAGAGGGTCGCTTTCTTGGGGTGTCAATGAGCAGTTCTTC
NA TRBJ2-5 14 TRBV28 NA CASSLRDPGRTQYF TGTGCCAGCAGTTTACGGGACCCTGGCAGAACCCAGTACTTC
NA TRBJ2-1 14 TRBV2 TRBD1 CASSQTGVGNEQFF TGTGCCAGCAGTCAGACAGGGGTAGGAAATGAGCAGTTCTTC
NA TRBJ1-4 13 TRBV28 NA CASSSPGTDKLFF TGTGCCAGCAGTTCTCCTGGGACCGACAAACTGTTTTTT
NA TRBJ1-2 16 TRBV14 TRBD1 CASSQDLRTGMGGYTF TGTGCCAGCAGCCAAGATCTAAGGACAGGGATGGGTGGCTACACCTTC
NA TRBJ2-7 14 TRBV6-1 NA CASSVYRQPYEQYF TGTGCCAGCAGTGTATACAGACAGCCTTACGAGCAGTACTTC
NA TRBJ1-2 15 TRBV10-3 TRBD1 CAITVTGEANYGYTF TGTGCCATCACCGTAACAGGGGAGGCTAACTATGGCTACACCTTC
NA TRBJ2-7 15 TRBV4-2 NA CASSQETGITYEQYF TGTGCCAGCAGCCAGGAAACGGGGATTACCTACGAGCAGTACTTC
NA TRBJ1-5 16 TRBV19 TRBD1 CASSMGTGTSNQPQHF TGTGCCAGTAGTATGGGGACAGGGACATCAAATCAGCCCCAGCATTTT
NA TRBJ2-7 15 TRBV28 TRBD1 CASSPPGQGTYEQYF TGTGCCAGCAGTCCCCCGGGACAGGGAACGTACGAGCAGTACTTC
NA TRBJ2-6 16 TRBV11-3 NA CASSQSGSTGANVLTF TGTGCCAGCAGCCAAAGCGGGTCCACTGGGGCCAACGTCCTGACTTTC
NA TRBJ2-2 13 TRBV19 NA CASTFGDTGELFF TGTGCCAGTACCTTTGGGGACACCGGGGAGCTGTTTTTT
NA TRBJ2-7 14 TRBV28 TRBD1 CASSFSGTGNEQYF TGTGCCAGCAGTTTTTCCGGGACAGGTAACGAGCAGTACTTC
NA TRBJ2-7 15 TRBV27 NA CASSFSGIDSYEQYF TGTGCCAGCAGTTTTTCAGGTATAGACTCCTACGAGCAGTACTTC
NA TRBJ2-3 13 TRBV28 NA CAGAGVRTDTQYF TGTGCCGGCGCAGGGGTGCGCACAGATACGCAGTATTTT
once TRBJ2-3 12 TRBV6-5 NA CASSGGRATQYF TGTGCCAGCAGTGGAGGAAGGGCTACGCAGTATTTT
NA TRBJ1-1 14 TRBV9 NA CASSATPENTEAFF TGTGCCAGCAGCGCAACCCCGGAGAACACTGAAGCTTTCTTT
NA TRBJ1-1 12 TRBV25-1 NA CASIGGPAEAFF TGTGCCAGCATAGGGGGTCCGGCTGAAGCTTTCTTT
NA TRBJ2-7 14 TRBV21-1 NA CASSKLRDRVGWYF TGTGCCAGCAGCAAACTTAGGGACAGGGTGGGTTGGTACTTC
NA TRBJ2-1 15 TRBV11-3 TRBD1 CASSLGQGAYNEQFF TGTGCCAGCAGCTTAGGACAGGGTGCCTACAATGAGCAGTTCTTC